The 3 T cell receptor beta chains given below trace back to one sample, sequenced in a study of beta chain features in type 1 diabetes. The whole isolated RNA underwent reverse transcription, so sequencing captured expressed TCRB transcripts. Using immunoSEQ multiplex PCR, the repertoire was profiled, and TCRdb retains in-frame clones only, with some absent. The data hold roughly 610,000 clones, with roughly a sixth observed a single time. The specimen sequenced was naive CD4+ T cells from blood. These receptors came from a young man in good health.

In its sample, this clone was seen a few times. The rearrangement links TRBV9 to TRBJ1-6; D unresolved. Germline V gives CDR1 SGDLS, CDR2 YYNGEE. The CDR3 loop spans 14 amino acids. The V and J ends lost 3 bases and 0 bases respectively, with 4 bases between them. The chain's CDR3 is CASSASSYNSPLHF. CDR3 in DNA: TGTGCCAGCAGCGCTAGCTCCTATAATTCACCCCTCCACTTT.

Concerning this clone itself: Other DNA sequences in this specimen translate into the identical CDR3. The V gene is TRBV18, the J gene TRBJ1-1, with 7 bases identical to TRBD1. CDR1 and CDR2 from the germline V gene are KGHSH and LQKENI. The trim removed 5 bases at V and 2 bases at J, leaving 5 bases unmatched. There are 14 residues in the CDR3. Written as DNA, the CDR3 is TGTGCCAGCTCATCAACAGGGGAAAACACTGAAGCTTTCTTT. Its translation is CASSSTGENTEAFF. Full variable domain (outside the CDR3, taken from reference TRBV18 and TRBJ1-1): NAGVMQNPRHLVRRRGQEARLRCSPMKGHSHVYWYRQLPEEGLKFMVYLQKENIIDESGMPKERFSAEFPKEGPSILRIQQVVRGDSAAYFCASSSTGENTEAFFGQGTRLTVV.

This clone was observed a handful of times. The chain joins TRBV27 to TRBJ2-1, with D perhaps TRBD1 (7 bases). This CDR3 comprises 14 residues. Germline CDR1 MNHEY, CDR2 SMNVEV (reference sequence). Trimming removed 6 bases at V and 7 bases at J, with 16 bases between. CDR3 bases: TGTGCCAGCAGCCGTGGAGGGGGCGGGAATGAGCAGTTCTTC. Protein sequence: CASSRGGGGNEQFF.